The 27 T cell receptor beta chains listed next were all sequenced from one sample in a study of monozygotic twins with inflammatory bowel disease. TCRdb reprocessed the 5' RACE reads and reports one entry per CDR3 protein, with no DNA. The sample totals 400,000 to 500,000 distinct CDR3 sequences. Sequencing was performed on blood. Receptors were obtained from a human donor with ulcerative colitis or Crohn's disease, or a healthy co-twin of an affected twin (not recorded which).

The chain couples TRBV10-1 to TRBJ2-5; TCRdb outputs TRBD1, but without DNA this stays unchecked. Germline assignment: CDR1 WNHNN and CDR2 SYGVQD (reference sequence). The CDR3 totals 15 residues. CDR3 residues: CASSGPTGLGETQYF.

The rearrangement links TRBV30 to TRBJ1-1; there is no DNA to check the TCRdb D call of TRBD1. CDR1 is GTSNPN and CDR2 is SVGIG in the germline V gene (reference sequence). The CDR3 is made up of 14 amino acids. The CDR3 is CAWSLDRVNTEAFF.

The gene calls are TRBV7-8 and TRBJ2-3. In germline, CDR1 is SGHVS, CDR2 FQNEAQ. This CDR3 is built from 11 residues. The CDR3 loop is CASRSADTQYF.

The gene calls are TRBV20-1 and TRBJ2-2. Germline V gene data show CDR1 as DFQATT and CDR2 as SNEGSKA (reference sequence). The CDR3 runs 16 residues. The CDR3 here is CSARDRSASNTGELFF.

The rearrangement links TRBV10-3 to TRBJ1-1; the D call from TCRdb, TRBD1, cannot be confirmed without DNA. CDR1 ENHRY and CDR2 SYGVKD come from the germline V gene. This CDR3 comprises 12 residues. The CDR3: CAISVTGVSFAF.

CDR3 sequence reads: CASSRTSGRTYSYNEQFF. V and J are TRBV28 and TRBJ2-1; the D gene TCRdb calls, TRBD2, cannot be checked with no DNA. Germline values: CDR1 MDHEN, CDR2 SYDVKM. The CDR3 has 18 residues.

The chain employs TRBV20-1 and TRBJ2-6; TCRdb's D call, TRBD2, is unchecked because there is no DNA. This CDR3 contains 16 residues. Germline V gene sequence: CDR1 DFQATT, CDR2 SNEGSKA (reference sequence). CDR3 region: CSAPLAGLSGANVLTF.

This rearrangement joins TRBV10-3 to TRBJ1-1; lacking DNA, the TRBD1 call made by TCRdb goes unchecked. CDR1 ENHRY and CDR2 SYGVKD come from the germline V gene. CDR3 size: 12 residues. The CDR3 is CAIRDRPGEAFF.

V gene TRBV4-2 combines with J gene TRBJ2-7; TCRdb reports TRBD1, a call that lacks DNA to check it against. CDR1 LGHNA and CDR2 YNFKEQ come from the germline V gene. The CDR3 is 15 amino acids. The CDR3: CASSQEGGLGNEQYF.

This rearrangement joins TRBV2 to TRBJ2-3; TCRdb designates TRBD1, a call that cannot be tested without DNA. CDR1 SNHLY and CDR2 FYNNEI come from the germline V gene. The CDR3 is made up of 16 amino acids. CDR3 sequence: CASSGGQGARTDTQYF.

The chain combines TRBV20-1 with TRBJ1-2. The CDR3 length is 15 residues. The V gene's germline CDR1 is DFQATT and CDR2 SNEGSKA (reference sequence). This chain's CDR3 is CSARVRINTLGGYTF.

The chain uses TRBV20-1 and TRBJ2-1; TCRdb calls TRBD2, which cannot be checked without DNA. The CDR3 consists of 13 residues. Looked up from germline, CDR1 is DFQATT and CDR2 is SNEGSKA (reference sequence). This CDR3 reads CSPSGTSDDEQFF.

This chain links TRBV5-5 with TRBJ1-1; no DNA is available, so the TRBD1 call from TCRdb remains unchecked. The CDR3 runs to 16 residues. Germline V gene sequence: CDR1 SGHKS, CDR2 YYEKEE (reference sequence). This CDR3 is CASSPLQGRVNTEAFF.

The rearrangement joins TRBV29-1 to TRBJ2-5. The V gene's germline CDR1 is SQVTM and CDR2 ANQGSEA. CDR3 length: 12 amino acids. CDR3 sequence: CSVQKIWETQYF.

Here the CDR3 reads CASSLSISPGGLNNSPLHF. This chain connects TRBV27 to TRBJ1-6; TCRdb indicates TRBD1, and absent DNA this call remains unverified. The CDR3 has 19 amino acids. Looked up from germline, CDR1 is MNHEY and CDR2 is SMNVEV (reference sequence).

CDR3 amino acids: CASSVSGGVGNEQYF. V and J are TRBV5-1 and TRBJ2-7; checking the TCRdb D call of TRBD1 is not possible without DNA. The CDR3 loop spans 15 amino acids. Germline CDR1 is SGHRS and CDR2 is YFSETQ.

This sequence joins TRBV7-2 and TRBJ2-7; TCRdb gives TRBD2 as the D gene, but with no DNA this cannot be confirmed. The CDR3 has 14 residues. Germline V gene lookup returns CDR1 SGHTA and CDR2 FQGNSA. The CDR3 region is CASSLDPTRYEQYF.

This chain links TRBV29-1 with TRBJ2-5; TCRdb selects TRBD1, and the lack of DNA leaves this call unchecked. This CDR3 has 14 residues. Germline V CDR1 and CDR2: SQVTM, ANQGSEA. Here the CDR3 reads CSVTPTGAGETQYF.

The chain employs TRBV5-1 and TRBJ2-7; the TCRdb call, TRBD1, lacks DNA for checking. The CDR3 extends over 14 amino acids. CDR1 and CDR2 (germline): SGHRS, YFSETQ. CDR3: CASSLGTGNYEQYF.

The chain uses TRBV7-9 and TRBJ2-7. There are 13 residues in the CDR3. The germline V gene encodes CDR1 SEHNR and CDR2 FQNEAQ (reference sequence). The chain's CDR3 is CASSSETTYEQYF.

The V call is TRBV5-6, the J call TRBJ2-1; lacking DNA, the TRBD2 call made by TCRdb goes unchecked. Germline CDR1 reads SGHDT; CDR2 reads YYEEEE. This CDR3 is built from 15 residues. CDR3 amino acids: CASSRTGGGRNEQFF.

This chain links TRBV24-1 with TRBJ2-7; the D call of TRBD1 rests on TCRdb alone, since no DNA is present to check it. The CDR3 sequence is 15 residues long. Germline V gives CDR1 KGHDR, CDR2 SFDVKD. The CDR3 sequence: CATSDSDRALHEQYF.

The chain carries TRBV20-1 and TRBJ2-1; TCRdb's assignment of TRBD2 cannot be checked, as there is no DNA. The CDR3 runs 16 residues. Germline V gene lookup returns CDR1 DFQATT and CDR2 SNEGSKA (reference sequence). CDR3 residues: CSAPPLSGGTYNEQFF.

This sequence joins TRBV10-3 and TRBJ2-3; the D call from TCRdb, TRBD2, cannot be confirmed without DNA. Germline V gene data show CDR1 as ENHRY and CDR2 as SYGVKD. The length of the CDR3 is 11 residues. Here the CDR3 reads CAVAGVDTQYF.

This chain uses TRBV25-1 with TRBJ2-2; TCRdb designates TRBD2, a call that cannot be tested without DNA. The CDR3 runs 15 residues. Per the germline V gene, CDR1 is MGHDK and CDR2 is SYGVNS. The CDR3 sequence: CASSESTRLTGELFF.

The chain employs TRBV4-1 and TRBJ2-1; the D call of TRBD2 rests on TCRdb alone, since no DNA is present to check it. CDR1 is MGHRA, CDR2 YSYEKL, per germline. The CDR3 has 21 amino acids. CDR3 protein: CASSLEELAGGHPSSYNEQFF.

CDR3 sequence reads: CSARDTGGRDGYTF. The chain couples TRBV20-1 to TRBJ1-2; TCRdb calls TRBD1, which cannot be checked without DNA. The CDR3 sequence is 14 residues long. CDR1 and CDR2 (germline): DFQATT, SNEGSKA (reference sequence).